Presented here are 23 T cell receptor beta chains from one specimen sequenced in a study of cytomegalovirus exposure and HLA in healthy donors. The PCR used 60 Vbeta and 13 Jbeta primers. Sequenced by immunoSEQ multiplex PCR; TCRdb stores in-frame clones only, minus some. The sample includes some 110,000 clones, more than 70% of them seen just once. The specimen was PBMCs. The receptors were gathered from a man aged 45-65 years in good health and CMV-seropositive.

The chain uses TRBV5-1 and TRBJ2-7, with a weak D call TRBD1 (6 bases). V lost 2 bases and J lost 5, with 17 bases in between. Germline CDR1 and CDR2: SGHRS and YFSETQ. The CDR3 loop spans 15 amino acids. The CDR3 sequence is CASSFSTGRKNEQYF. The CDR3 DNA reads TGCGCCAGCAGCTTTTCTACAGGGAGAAAAAACGAGCAGTACTTC.

This clone has just one count. The genes are TRBV6-6 and TRBJ1-1, with 8 nucleotides matching TRBD1. Trimming took 7 bases from V and 3 from J; bases not matched to a gene: 7. The length of the CDR3 is 14 residues. Germline V gives CDR1 MNHNY, CDR2 SVGAGI (reference sequence). CDR3 amino acids: CASIPDRADTEAFF. The DNA for the CDR3 is TGTGCCAGCATCCCGGACAGGGCGGACACTGAAGCTTTCTTT.

This clone was seen only a few times. The V and J genes are TRBV7-2 and TRBJ1-3, with no clear D. CDR1 and CDR2 (germline): SGHTA, FQGNSA. The CDR3 has 16 amino acids. With 1 base removed from V and 0 bases from J, the gap between germline ends came to 10 bases. CDR3 protein: CASSLGYRVSGNTIYF. CDR3 coding DNA: TGTGCCAGCAGCTTAGGATACAGAGTCTCTGGAAACACCATATATTTT.

The chain employs TRBV5-6 and TRBJ1-1; TRBD1 agrees at 7 bases. Germline loops: CDR1 SGHDT, CDR2 YYEEEE. The V and J ends lost 4 bases and 10 bases, in that order; junction bases with no gene match: 13. The CDR3 contains 14 residues. CDR3 nucleotide sequence: TGTGCCAGCAGCGAATCCCAGGGGGTCCTTCTAGCTTTCTTT. It translates to CASSESQGVLLAFF.

The chain employs TRBV7-8 and TRBJ1-4; tentatively, D is TRBD1 (5 bases). V was trimmed by 3 bases and J by 8 bases, leaving 10 bases between them. CDR3 size: 13 residues. The germline V gene encodes CDR1 SGHVS and CDR2 FQNEAQ. CDR3 coding DNA: TGTGCCAGCAGCTTTACAGGTCGAGAAAAACTGTTTTTT. Its translation is CASSFTGREKLFF.

The chain uses TRBV4-2 and TRBJ1-3; D not resolved. The CDR3 runs 16 residues. Germline V gene lookup returns CDR1 LGHNA and CDR2 YNFKEQ. Between the trimmed V and J ends, which lost 0 bases and 0 bases, there was a span of 9 bases. CDR3: CASSQDPSSSGNTIYF. The CDR3 bases are TGTGCCAGCAGCCAAGACCCTTCTAGCTCTGGAAACACCATATATTTT.

The V gene is TRBV7-2, the J gene TRBJ2-2, with a possible D match to TRBD2 (5 bases). Germline assignment: CDR1 SGHTA and CDR2 FQGNSA. Trimming cost V 3 bases and J 8 bases, with 13 bases left between them. The CDR3 is made up of 14 amino acids. The CDR3 region is CASSLDSSGGELFF. The CDR3 bases are TGTGCCAGCAGCTTGGACTCCTCGGGGGGGGAGCTGTTTTTT.

The chain couples TRBV7-2 to TRBJ1-5; TRBD1 aligns across 7 bases. From germline, CDR1 is SGHTA and CDR2 FQGNSA. Germline trimming cut 2 bases from V and 2 bases from J; bases unmatched to any gene: 3. CDR3 length: 15 amino acids. The CDR3 loop reads CASSLQGGGNQPQHF. In DNA form, the CDR3 reads TGTGCCAGCAGCTTACAGGGGGGTGGCAATCAGCCCCAGCATTTT.

The rearrangement links TRBV28 to TRBJ2-7; 7 bases line up with TRBD1. The CDR3 spans 14 residues. J gave up 0 bases and V 8 bases, and 7 bases lay outside the gene matches. Germline V gene data show CDR1 as MDHEN and CDR2 as SYDVKM. The CDR3 sequence is CASLNWDSSYEQYF. The CDR3 coding sequence is TGTGCCAGCCTGAATTGGGACAGCTCCTACGAGCAGTACTTC.

The DNA for the CDR3 is TGTGCCAGCAGCCCCCGGCGGGGTGAGCAGTTCTTC. It specifies CASSPRRGEQFF. The chain employs TRBV13 and TRBJ2-1, with D possibly being TRBD2 (6 bases). CDR3 size: 12 residues. V shed 5 bases and J shed 9 bases, with 11 bases lying between them. From germline, CDR1 is PRHDT and CDR2 FYEKMQ (reference sequence).

The chain links TRBV7-9 to TRBJ1-1; D is possibly TRBD1 (5 bases). This CDR3 region has 14 residues. Trimming stripped 6 bases from V and 0 bases from J, with 11 bases between. Germline CDR1 SEHNR, CDR2 FQNEAQ (reference sequence). CDR3: CASRTAGLNTEAFF. The DNA of the CDR3 is TGTGCCAGCAGGACCGCAGGGTTGAACACTGAAGCTTTCTTT.

The chain joins TRBV27 to TRBJ2-1, with 7 bases matching TRBD1. CDR1 is MNHEY, CDR2 SMNVEV, per germline (reference sequence). V lost 1 base, J lost 1 base, and 7 bases stayed unmatched. The length of the CDR3 is 17 residues. Here the CDR3 reads CASSLLSARGSYNEQFF. DNA for the CDR3: TGTGCCAGCAGTTTATTATCGGCCAGGGGGTCCTACAATGAGCAGTTCTTC.

This chain links TRBV6-5 with TRBJ2-3; perhaps TRBD1 as D (6 bases). With 6 bases removed from V and 2 bases from J, the gap between germline ends came to 9 bases. Germline V gene sequence: CDR1 MNHEY, CDR2 SVGAGI. CDR3 length equals 13 residues. The CDR3, as DNA: TGTGCCAGCAGAAGGGGGTTCACAGATACGCAGTATTTT. Protein sequence: CASRRGFTDTQYF.

As DNA, the CDR3 is TGTGCCAGCAGCGGAGGGACGGGTCTCACCGGGGAGCTGTTTTTT. This translates into CASSGGTGLTGELFF. The rearrangement uses TRBV11-3 and TRBJ2-2; TRBD2 is a possible D gene (6 bases). V gave up 5 bases and J gave up 4 bases, with 14 bases separating them. Per the germline V gene, CDR1 is SGHNT and CDR2 is YENEEA. This CDR3 region has 15 residues.

The J gene is TRBJ1-4, the V gene TRBV5-6, with D unclear. This CDR3 has 16 residues. The V end lost 4 bases, the J end lost 7 bases, and 20 bases lay between the germline ends. The V gene's germline CDR1 is SGHDT and CDR2 YYEEEE. The CDR3 is CASSPIGGPMFEKLFF. CDR3 coding DNA: TGTGCCAGCAGCCCTATCGGCGGCCCAATGTTTGAAAAACTGTTTTTT.

The chain carries TRBV5-7 and TRBJ1-2; no definite D call. TRBV5-7 is an open reading frame whose function is uncertain. The CDR3 consists of 14 residues. Between the trimmed V and J ends, which lost 1 base and 3 bases, there was a span of 10 bases. The CDR3 loop reads CASSLNRGHYGYTF. The CDR3 DNA is TGTGCCAGCAGCTTGAACCGTGGGCACTATGGCTACACCTTC.

The chain is built from TRBV19 and TRBJ2-1, with D possibly TRBD2 on 6 matching bases. In germline, CDR1 is LNHDA, CDR2 SQIVND (reference sequence). The CDR3 is 15 residues long. The V gene lost 10 bases and the J gene lost 6 bases, with 22 bases spanning the gap. The CDR3 DNA reads TGTGCCACTCCACCGACTAGAGGTGAGGGCAATGAGCAGTTCTTC. This encodes CATPPTRGEGNEQFF.

The chain links TRBV19 to TRBJ1-3; D is ambiguous. CDR1 LNHDA and CDR2 SQIVND come from the germline V gene (reference sequence). Trimming cost V 0 bases and J 3 bases, with 3 bases left between them. The CDR3 covers 13 residues. The CDR3 nucleotides read TGTGCCAGTAGTATAGACGGTGGAAACACCATATATTTT. As protein: CASSIDGGNTIYF. The whole variable domain, remainder taken from reference TRBV19 and TRBJ1-3, is DGGITQSPKYLFRKEGQNVTLSCEQNLNHDAMYWYRQDPGQGLRLIYYSQIVNDFQKGDIAEGYSVSREKKESFPLTVTSAQKNPTAFYLCASSIDGGNTIYFGEGSWLTVV.

J is TRBJ1-2 and V is TRBV5-4; D call uncertain. The CDR3 is made up of 12 amino acids. V lost 1 base and J 6 bases, leaving 7 bases between the germline ends. In germline, CDR1 is SGHNT, CDR2 YYREEE (reference sequence). CDR3 residues: CASSLRTDGYTF. For the CDR3, the DNA is TGTGCCAGCAGCTTGCGGACTGATGGCTACACCTTC. The whole variable domain, remainder taken from reference TRBV5-4 and TRBJ1-2, is ETGVTQSPTHLIKTRGQQVTLRCSSQSGHNTVSWYQQALGQGPQFIFQYYREEENGRGNFPPRFSGLQFPNYSSELNVNALELDDSALYLCASSLRTDGYTFGSGTRLTVV.

The rearrangement links TRBV27 to TRBJ2-2; 8 bases match TRBD2. The CDR3 runs 14 residues. J gave up 7 bases and V 2 bases, and 3 bases lay outside the gene matches. The germline V gene encodes CDR1 MNHEY and CDR2 SMNVEV (reference sequence). DNA of the CDR3: TGTGCCAGCAGTTTAGCGGGGACTAGCGGGGAGCTGTTTTTT. Translating gives CASSLAGTSGELFF.

This rearrangement joins TRBV2 to TRBJ2-1; 9 positions agree with TRBD1. The CDR3 runs to 15 residues. V lost 11 bases and J lost 2; bases outside the gene matches: 10. Germline V gives CDR1 SNHLY, CDR2 FYNNEI. The CDR3 nucleotides are TGTGCCGTAACCGGACAGGGGAACCCCTACAATGAGCAGTTCTTC. This sequence encodes CAVTGQGNPYNEQFF.

V usage is TRBV21-1 and J usage is TRBJ1-3; the D call of TRBD1 is as the table states it, not checked on the DNA. TRBV21-1 counts as a pseudogene. This CDR3 region has 16 residues. CDR3 sequence (DNA): TGTGCCAGCAGCCACCCCACAGGGGGCGAGATGGACACCATATATTTT. Its translation: CASSHPTGGEMDTIYF.

V is TRBV29-1 and J is TRBJ2-6, with 7 bases fitting TRBD2. The V gene's germline CDR1 is SQVTM and CDR2 ANQGSEA. CDR3 length equals 16 residues. Unmatched junction bases numbered 6, after V lost 4 bases and J lost 0 bases. The CDR3 DNA follows: TGCAGCGTTGGGGGGGGGATCGGCTCTGGGGCCAACGTCCTGACTTTC. It encodes CSVGGGIGSGANVLTF. The full variable domain, its missing parts supplied by reference TRBV29-1 and TRBJ2-6, is SAVISQKPSRDICQRGTSLTIQCQVDSQVTMMFWYRQQPGQSLTLIATANQGSEATYESGFVIDKFPISRPNLTFSTLTVSNMSPEDSSIYLCSVGGGIGSGANVLTFGAGSRLTVL.